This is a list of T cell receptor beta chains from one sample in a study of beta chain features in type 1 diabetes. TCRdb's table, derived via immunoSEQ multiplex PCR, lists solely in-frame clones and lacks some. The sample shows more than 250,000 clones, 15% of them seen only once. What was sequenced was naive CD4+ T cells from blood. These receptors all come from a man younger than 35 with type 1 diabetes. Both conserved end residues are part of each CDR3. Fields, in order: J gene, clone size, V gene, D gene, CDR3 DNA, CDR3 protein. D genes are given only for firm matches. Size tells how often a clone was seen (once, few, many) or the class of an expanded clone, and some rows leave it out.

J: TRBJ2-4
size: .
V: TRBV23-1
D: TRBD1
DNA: TGCGCCAGCAGTCAGACTGACAGGGTAAACATTCAGTACTTC
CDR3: CASSQTDRVNIQYF

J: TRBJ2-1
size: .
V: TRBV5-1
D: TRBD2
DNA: TGCGCCAGCAGCCCGGGGACTAGCGCCTACAATGAGCAGTTCTTC
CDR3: CASSPGTSAYNEQFF

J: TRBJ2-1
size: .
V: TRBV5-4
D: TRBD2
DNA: TGTGCCAGCAGCTTGAGTCTAGCGGGAGTCAATGAGCAGTTCTTC
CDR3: CASSLSLAGVNEQFF

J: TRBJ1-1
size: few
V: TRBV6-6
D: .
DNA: TGTGCCAGCAGCCCTGGGTGGGGCCCGAACACTGAAGCTTTCTTT
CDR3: CASSPGWGPNTEAFF

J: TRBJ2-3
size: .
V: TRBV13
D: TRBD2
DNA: TGTGCCAGCAGCTCGAAAACTAGCGGGAGCGCAGATACGCAGTATTTT
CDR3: CASSSKTSGSADTQYF

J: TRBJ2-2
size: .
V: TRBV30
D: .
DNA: TGTGCCTGGAGTGAGGTTGGGAGGGGGGAGCTGTTTTTT
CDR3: CAWSEVGRGELFF

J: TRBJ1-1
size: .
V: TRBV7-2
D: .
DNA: TGTGCCAGCAGCTCCCGTTCGGGAGGGACTGAAGCTTTCTTT
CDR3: CASSSRSGGTEAFF

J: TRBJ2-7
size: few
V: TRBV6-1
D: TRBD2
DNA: TGTGCCAGCAGTCGCGGACTAGCGGATACCTACGAGCAGTACTTC
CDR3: CASSRGLADTYEQYF

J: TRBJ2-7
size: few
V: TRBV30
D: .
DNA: TGTGCCTGGAGTTCCACGGGAATCTACGAGCAGTACTTC
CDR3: CAWSSTGIYEQYF

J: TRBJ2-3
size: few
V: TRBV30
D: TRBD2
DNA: TGTGCCTGGAGTGTGGGACTACCTGCAGATACGCAGTATTTT
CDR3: CAWSVGLPADTQYF

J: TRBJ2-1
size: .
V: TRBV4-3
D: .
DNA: TGCGCCAGCAGCCACAGGAGGACTGCTGTAAATGAGCAGTTCTTC
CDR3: CASSHRRTAVNEQFF

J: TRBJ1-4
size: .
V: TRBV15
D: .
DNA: TGTGCCACCAGCAGAACGCCGGGACAAAGTAATGAAAAACTGTTTTTT
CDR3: CATSRTPGQSNEKLFF

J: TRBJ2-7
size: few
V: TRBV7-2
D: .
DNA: TGTGCCAGCAGCTTACGGGGATACGAGCAGTACTTC
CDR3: CASSLRGYEQYF

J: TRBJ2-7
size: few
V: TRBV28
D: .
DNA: TGTGCCAGCACCACCCGGGGTTACGAGCAGTACTTC
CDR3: CASTTRGYEQYF

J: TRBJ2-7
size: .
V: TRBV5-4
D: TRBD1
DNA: TGTGCCAGCAGTCCGATAGACAGGGCAATCGACGAGCAGTACTTC
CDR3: CASSPIDRAIDEQYF

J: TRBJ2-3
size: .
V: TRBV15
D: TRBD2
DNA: TGTGCCACCAGCAGAGTGGGGACTAGCCGAGATACGCAGTATTTT
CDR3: CATSRVGTSRDTQYF

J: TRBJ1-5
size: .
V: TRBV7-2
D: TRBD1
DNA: TGTGCCAGCAGCTTAGTTGGACAGGGTGGTCAGCCCCAGCATTTT
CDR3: CASSLVGQGGQPQHF

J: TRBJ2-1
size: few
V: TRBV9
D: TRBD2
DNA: TGTGCCAGCAGCCGGACTAGCGGAGCATACAATGAGCAGTTCTTC
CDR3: CASSRTSGAYNEQFF

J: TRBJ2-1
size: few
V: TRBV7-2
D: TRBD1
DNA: TGTGCCAGCAGCCGGGACAGGGCGGCATACAATGAGCAGTTCTTC
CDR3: CASSRDRAAYNEQFF

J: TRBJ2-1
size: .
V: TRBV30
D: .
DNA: TGTGCCTGGGCCAGGGTTCATGAGCAGTTCTTC
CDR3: CAWARVHEQFF

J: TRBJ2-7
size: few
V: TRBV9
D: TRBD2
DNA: TGTGCCAGCAGCGTAGGTGCGGGGGAGCTGTACGAGCAGTACTTC
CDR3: CASSVGAGELYEQYF

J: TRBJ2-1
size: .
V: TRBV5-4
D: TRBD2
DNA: TGTGCCAGCAGCCTTTTGGCCGGGACTAGTCCTTACAATGAGCAGTTCTTC
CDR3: CASSLLAGTSPYNEQFF

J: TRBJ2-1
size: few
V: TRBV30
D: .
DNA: TGTGCCTGGAGTTACGGTGCCTCCTACAATGAGCAGTTCTTC
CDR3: CAWSYGASYNEQFF

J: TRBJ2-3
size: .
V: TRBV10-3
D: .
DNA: TGTGCCATCAGTGACGACACTTTCACAGATACGCAGTATTTT
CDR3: CAISDDTFTDTQYF

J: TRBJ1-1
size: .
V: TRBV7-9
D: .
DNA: TGTGCCAGCAGCTTAAATACAGGACGTGAAGCTTTCTTT
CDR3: CASSLNTGREAFF

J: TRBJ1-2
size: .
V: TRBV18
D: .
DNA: TGTGCCAGCTCACCAAGTGGGGCCCATGGCTACACCTTC
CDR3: CASSPSGAHGYTF

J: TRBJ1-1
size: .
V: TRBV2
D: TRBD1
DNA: TGTGCCAGCAGTCAAGACAGGGACACTGAAGCTTTCTTT
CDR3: CASSQDRDTEAFF

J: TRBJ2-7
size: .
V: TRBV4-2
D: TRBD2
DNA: TGTGCCAGCAGCCAATCTGGCGGGAGTCGGTACGAGCAGTACTTC
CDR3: CASSQSGGSRYEQYF

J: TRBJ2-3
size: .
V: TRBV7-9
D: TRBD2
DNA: TGTGCCAGCAGCTTAGGGACTAGTTCAGATACGCAGTATTTT
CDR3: CASSLGTSSDTQYF

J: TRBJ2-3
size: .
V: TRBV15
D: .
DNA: TGTGCCACCAGCCCAAGGAGGGGCTCCGATACGCAGTATTTT
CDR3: CATSPRRGSDTQYF

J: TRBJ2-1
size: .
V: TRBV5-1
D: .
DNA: TGCGCCAGCAGCGGCGGGACGGTTGGGCAGTTCTTC
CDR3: CASSGGTVGQFF

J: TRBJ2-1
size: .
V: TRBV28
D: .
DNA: TGTGCCATCGAGATGGGGGGACTCTACAATGAGCAGTTCTTC
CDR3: CAIEMGGLYNEQFF